This is a list of T cell receptor beta chains from one sample in a study of shared clonotypes between healthy human individuals. TCRdb keeps only in-frame clones here, not all; method: immunoSEQ multiplex PCR. In the table there are roughly 2.1 million clones, about 92% of which are singletons. Sequencing was performed on naive CD8+ T cells from PBMCs. The receptors come from a young man in good health. Some clones in this sample may be carry-over from other donors' samples. Both conserved end residues are part of each CDR3. The D gene is left open where the match is weak. Some rows have no size entry. The others give once, few or many, or a class for an expanded clone.

V gene,clone size,D gene,J gene,CDR3 protein,CDR3 DNA
TRBV6-4,.,.,TRBJ1-5,CASSETGYSNQPQHF,TGTGCCAGCAGTGAGACAGGCTATAGCAATCAGCCCCAGCATTTT
TRBV15,.,.,TRBJ1-5,CATSPLQGQPQHF,TGTGCCACCAGCCCACTTCAAGGGCAGCCCCAGCATTTT
TRBV7-9,.,TRBD1,TRBJ2-1,CASSFSGTGEKNEQFF,TGTGCCAGCAGCTTTTCCGGGACAGGGGAAAAAAATGAGCAGTTCTTC
TRBV30,.,.,TRBJ2-1,CAWRDSYNEQFF,TGTGCCTGGAGGGACTCCTACAATGAGCAGTTCTTC
TRBV28,.,TRBD1,TRBJ1-2,CASSGRDRRLF,TGTGCCAGCAGTGGCCGGGACAGGCGCCTCTTC
TRBV6-5,.,TRBD2,TRBJ2-3,CASSYLGTSPGYTQYF,TGTGCCAGCAGTTACTTGGGGACTAGTCCGGGATATACGCAGTATTTT
TRBV6-1,.,TRBD1,TRBJ1-5,CASQTGAYNQPQHF,TGTGCCAGCCAGACAGGGGCGTACAATCAGCCCCAGCATTTT
TRBV28,.,TRBD1,TRBJ1-1,CASSYARGTGDGAEAFF,TGTGCCAGCAGCTACGCACGCGGGACAGGGGATGGGGCTGAAGCTTTCTTT
TRBV14,.,TRBD2,TRBJ2-7,CASSQVAGVYSEQYF,TGTGCCAGCAGCCAAGTGGCGGGAGTATACTCCGAGCAGTACTTC
TRBV2,.,TRBD1,TRBJ2-1,CASSNTDRDGSEQFF,TGTGCCAGCAGCAACACCGACAGGGATGGATCGGAGCAGTTCTTC
TRBV27,.,.,TRBJ2-2,CASSLYTTGELFF,TGTGCCAGCAGTTTATACACGACCGGGGAGCTGTTTTTT
TRBV2,.,TRBD1,TRBJ1-5,CASSGPPGTGVGSNQPQHF,TGTGCCAGCAGCGGGCCACCCGGGACAGGGGTGGGGAGCAATCAGCCCCAGCATTTT
TRBV27,.,.,TRBJ2-3,CASSLGHKVDTQYF,TGTGCCAGCAGTTTGGGACATAAGGTTGATACGCAGTATTTT
TRBV4-1,.,.,TRBJ1-1,CASSPNPNTEAFF,TGCGCCAGCAGCCCGAACCCTAACACTGAAGCTTTCTTT
TRBV29-1,.,.,TRBJ2-7,CSVGVSLYEQYF,TGCAGCGTAGGGGTATCTCTCTACGAGCAGTACTTC
TRBV13,.,.,TRBJ2-1,CASSLVGSPTLVREQFF,TGTGCCAGCAGCTTAGTGGGGTCCCCGACACTAGTTCGAGAGCAGTTCTTC
TRBV10-3,.,.,TRBJ2-7,CAISGAPVEQYF,TGTGCCATCAGCGGCGCCCCAGTCGAGCAGTACTTC
TRBV29-1,.,.,TRBJ1-2,CSVGTGRGPYGYTF,TGCAGCGTGGGGACGGGACGAGGACCATATGGCTACACCTTC
TRBV5-4,once,.,TRBJ1-2,CASSPRGVYGYTF,TGTGCCAGCAGCCCTCGAGGGGTCTATGGCTACACCTTC
TRBV6-5,.,TRBD1,TRBJ2-5,CASSYSMDRVQETQYF,TGTGCCAGCAGTTACTCGATGGACAGGGTGCAAGAGACCCAGTACTTC
TRBV2,.,.,TRBJ2-6,CASNQVRLTTSGANVLTF,TGTGCCAGCAATCAGGTTCGCTTGACTACCTCTGGGGCCAACGTCCTGACTTTC